The clone carrying this T cell receptor (beta chain) was observed a few times. Its target is unknown. Germline V gene data show CDR1 as ENHRY and CDR2 as SYGVKD. This CDR3 has 17 amino acids. J gave up 4 bases and V 0 bases, and 10 bases lay outside the gene matches. The PCR ran on 60 Vbeta and 13 Jbeta primers. Authors' analysis steps: Around 76 million unique TCR beta chains, 9 million to 12 million shared, were counted in a later analysis. Sequencing used immunoSEQ multiplex PCR; TCRdb keeps in-frame clones, though not all of them. Clone size and the V and J calls come from that table; the DNA yielded D and trimming. The sample includes roughly 150,000 clones, 72% of them seen just once. This sample stems from a study of cytomegalovirus exposure and HLA in healthy donors. Notes on the study in general: The dataset shows that most TCR sequences were rare, while some public TCRs occurred in many donors. Researchers reported that a few CMV-associated chains were confirmed in vitro as CMV antigen-specific.

The sample taken for sequencing was PBMCs. The V and J genes are TRBV10-3 and TRBJ2-5, with 8 nucleotides matching TRBD2. This sequence originates from a man aged 35 to 55 in good health and CMV-seronegative. The CDR3 nucleotides read TGTGCCATCAGTGAGTCTAGGGCGGCGGGAGGACGAGAGACCCAGTACTTC. Protein: CAISESRAAGGRETQYF.